The clone carrying this TCR beta chain was observed a few times. Antigen unknown. The data originate from a study of cytomegalovirus exposure and HLA in healthy donors. Study conclusions and caveats: It was likely that a cluster of highly shared sequence variants was a sequencing artifact. The authors enumerated 150 to 200 TCR beta chains as linked to cytomegalovirus.

Vbeta (60) and Jbeta (13) primers were used in the PCR. Libraries were prepared by immunoSEQ multiplex PCR; TCRdb keeps only in-frame clonotypes and omits some of them. Here the sample spans some 150,000 clones, about four fifths being singletons. V dropped 5 bases and J dropped 9; count of bases not matched to a gene: 14. The CDR3 has 16 residues. CDR1 is SEHNR and CDR2 is FQNEAQ in the germline V gene (reference sequence). Sequenced material: PBMCs. This TCR was recovered from a man aged 25 to 40 in good health and CMV-seropositive. This sequence joins TRBV7-9 and TRBJ2-1; 9 bases are a match to TRBD2. CDR3 in amino acids: CASSPQGREGGGEQFF. The CDR3, as DNA: TGTGCCAGCAGCCCCCAGGGGCGGGAGGGCGGGGGTGAGCAGTTCTTC. The full variable domain, completed using reference TRBV7-9 and TRBJ2-1, is DTGVSQNPRHKITKRGQNVTFRCDPISEHNRLYWYRQTLGQGPEFLTYFQNEAQLEKSRLLSDRFSAERPKGSFSTLEIQRTEQGDSAMYLCASSPQGREGGGEQFFGPGTRLTVL.